This passage covers 31 T cell receptor beta chains from one sample sequenced in a study of cytomegalovirus exposure and HLA in healthy donors. Researchers ran the PCR with 60 Vbeta and 13 Jbeta primers. Produced via immunoSEQ multiplex PCR; TCRdb's table is partial and in-frame only. The table lists tens of thousands of clones. Sequencing was done on a sample of PBMCs. These receptors all stem from a middle-aged woman in good health and CMV-seropositive.

The rearrangement joins TRBV18 to TRBJ2-5; perhaps TRBD2 as D (5 bases). Germline V gene sequence: CDR1 KGHSH, CDR2 LQKENI. The CDR3 is 15 amino acids. With 2 bases removed from V and 4 bases from J, the gap between germline ends came to 14 bases. Here the CDR3 DNA reads TGTGCCAGCTCACCAGAGGGCTTAGTGAGAGAGACCCAGTACTTC. The encoded protein is CASSPEGLVRETQYF.

The rearrangement uses TRBV27 and TRBJ2-1; no definite D call. This CDR3 spans 13 amino acids. The V gene lost 0 bases and the J gene lost 5 bases, with 5 bases spanning the gap. Germline CDR1 reads MNHEY; CDR2 reads SMNVEV (reference sequence). CDR3 loop: CASSLSRNNEQFF. CDR3 coding DNA: TGTGCCAGCAGTTTATCGAGGAACAATGAGCAGTTCTTC.

As to this clone: Germline is not matched at one junction end, which may reflect a read error. The V and J genes are TRBV7-7 and TRBJ2-3; 10 bases match TRBD2. The CDR3 is 18 amino acids. CDR1 and CDR2 from the germline V gene are SSHAT and FNYEAQ (reference sequence). The CDR3, as DNA: TGTGCTAGCAGCTTATCTAGCGGGGGAGGCCCCCACACAGATACGCAGTATTTT. This encodes CASSLSSGGGPHTDTQYF.

This chain links TRBV11-3 with TRBJ1-2; D remains ambiguous. V lost 1 base to trimming and J lost 11 bases, with 17 bases between them. Germline CDR1 SGHNT, CDR2 YENEEA. The CDR3 is 14 residues long. CDR3 nucleotide sequence: TGTGCCAGCAGCTTAGGCCCACCCTTGGGAGAGTACACCTTC. Protein: CASSLGPPLGEYTF.

On this clone itself: A read error may account for a junction end that differs from germline. Other DNA sequences in the sample encode the same CDR3. The chain uses TRBV6-5 and TRBJ2-1; D gene ambiguous. Germline CDR1 and CDR2: MNHEY and SVGAGI. The CDR3 totals 15 residues. The CDR3 reads CASSLKPFSYNEQFF. CDR3 nucleotides: TGCGCCAGCAGTTTAAAGCCATTCTCCTACAATGAGCAGTTCTTC.

This sequence joins TRBV6-1 and TRBJ1-1; D remains ambiguous. This CDR3 is built from 11 residues. Germline V lookup: CDR1 MNHNS, CDR2 SASEGT. Trimming removed 6 bases from V and 4 bases from J, with 6 bases in between. The CDR3 nucleotides read TGTGCCAGCAGCCGTTCCACTGAAGCTTTCTTT. Translated, it gives CASSRSTEAFF.

This chain uses TRBV10-2 with TRBJ2-1; a possible D gene is TRBD2 (6 bases). This CDR3 has 12 residues. Germline lookup yields CDR1 WSHSY and CDR2 SAAADI. The V and J ends lost 6 bases and 7 bases respectively, with 10 bases between them. The CDR3: CASSGTQNEQFF. In DNA form, the CDR3 reads TGCGCCAGCAGCGGGACTCAGAATGAGCAGTTCTTC.

V and J are TRBV28 and TRBJ1-2, with TRBD1 matching 8 bases. CDR3 size: 14 residues. J was trimmed by 4 bases and V by 6 bases; bases with no gene match: 7. CDR1 and CDR2 from the germline V gene are MDHEN and SYDVKM. CDR3 coding DNA: TGTGCCAGCAGACTCCAGGGGGCGTCCTATGGCTACACCTTC. Residues: CASRLQGASYGYTF.

The chain carries TRBV7-8 and TRBJ1-2; TRBD1 aligns across 10 bases. Trimming at V came to 3 bases and at J to 10 bases, leaving 5 bases not matched to a gene. The CDR3 runs 13 residues. Looked up from germline, CDR1 is SGHVS and CDR2 is FQNEAQ. CDR3 loop: CASSFRQGADYTF. The DNA for the CDR3 is TGTGCCAGCAGCTTTCGACAGGGGGCTGACTACACCTTC.

The chain carries TRBV5-4 and TRBJ2-1; the match to TRBD1 covers 12 bases. The CDR3 spans 17 residues. J was trimmed by 10 bases and V by 3 bases; bases with no gene match: 14. Germline CDR1 reads SGHNT; CDR2 reads YYREEE (reference sequence). The CDR3: CASSSIIRDRGLREQFF. The DNA for the CDR3 is TGTGCCAGCAGCTCCATTATCCGGGACAGGGGGCTCCGGGAGCAGTTCTTC.

V and J are TRBV27 and TRBJ1-4; maybe TRBD1 (5 bases). Looked up from germline, CDR1 is MNHEY and CDR2 is SMNVEV (reference sequence). The CDR3 is 16 amino acids. The V and J ends lost 5 bases and 7 bases respectively, with 20 bases between them. In DNA, the CDR3 is TGTGCCAGCAGTCCCGGACAAAGGGCGCGAATTGAAAAACTGTTTTTT. Residues: CASSPGQRARIEKLFF.

The chain is built from TRBV28 and TRBJ2-2; 8 bases agree with TRBD2. The germline V gene has CDR1 MDHEN and CDR2 SYDVKM. Germline trimming cut 4 bases from V and 4 bases from J; bases unmatched to any gene: 8. This CDR3 spans 16 amino acids. The CDR3 here is CASSSPGGRGTGELFF. In DNA, the CDR3 is TGTGCCAGCAGTTCTCCGGGAGGGCGAGGCACCGGGGAGCTGTTTTTT.

The rearrangement uses TRBV9 and TRBJ2-3, with TRBD2 matching over 9 bases. Looked up from germline, CDR1 is SGDLS and CDR2 is YYNGEE. V trimming: 0 bases; J trimming: 2 bases; junction bases outside the gene matches: 7. The CDR3 extends over 17 amino acids. CDR3 sequence reads: CASSVAGGGRATDTQYF. The CDR3 nucleotides read TGTGCCAGCAGCGTAGCTGGGGGCGGGAGGGCCACAGATACGCAGTATTTT.

The chain is built from TRBV6-1 and TRBJ2-6, with TRBD1 matching over 7 bases. This CDR3 region has 18 residues. V was pared by 2 bases and J by 0 bases, with 7 bases of the junction left unmatched. Per germline, CDR1 MNHNS and CDR2 SASEGT. The CDR3 DNA is TGTGCCAGCAGTGAATATGGACAGGAGGTCTCTGGGGCCAACGTCCTGACTTTC. This gives the protein CASSEYGQEVSGANVLTF.

CDR3 sequence (DNA): TGCGCCAGCAGCCAAGTAGTTATATCTCCGAATCAGCCCCAGCATTTT. It encodes CASSQVVISPNQPQHF. The chain links TRBV4-1 to TRBJ1-5; D ambiguous. The CDR3 runs to 16 residues. Germline CDR1 is MGHRA and CDR2 is YSYEKL. The germline V and J ends were trimmed by 1 base and 4 bases, with 14 bases remaining between them.

V usage is TRBV9 and J usage is TRBJ2-1; D is possibly TRBD2 (6 bases). Germline CDR1 and CDR2: SGDLS and YYNGEE. This CDR3 is 14 amino acids long. V dropped 0 bases and J dropped 4 bases, with 8 bases sitting between them. Here the CDR3 reads CASSVGLAYNEQFF. The CDR3 region has the DNA TGTGCCAGCAGCGTAGGGCTAGCGTACAATGAGCAGTTCTTC.

V is TRBV2 and J is TRBJ1-4; D call uncertain. V lost 2 bases and J lost 11, with 12 bases in between. CDR3 length: 13 amino acids. CDR1 is SNHLY, CDR2 FYNNEI, per germline. CDR3: CASSERQREKLFF. CDR3 sequence (DNA): TGTGCCAGCAGTGAACGACAAAGAGAGAAACTGTTTTTT.

The chain combines TRBV6-1 with TRBJ1-1; 8 nucleotides align to TRBD1. V lost 7 bases and J lost 1; bases outside the gene matches: 5. Germline lookup yields CDR1 MNHNS and CDR2 SASEGT. The length of the CDR3 is 14 residues. CDR3 bases: TGTGCCAGCACCAAGGACAGGGAGAACACTGAAGCTTTCTTT. This codes for CASTKDRENTEAFF.

The CDR3: CASSIAVGLAKNIQYF. Here the CDR3 DNA reads TGTGCCAGTAGTATTGCCGTAGGACTAGCCAAAAACATTCAGTACTTC. The V gene is TRBV19, the J gene TRBJ2-4, with D possibly TRBD2 on 5 matching bases. This CDR3 contains 16 residues. CDR1 is LNHDA and CDR2 is SQIVND in the germline V gene (reference sequence). V was shortened by 3 bases and J by 0 bases, with 12 bases between the two germline ends.

The rearrangement links TRBV4-2 to TRBJ1-3; D may be TRBD1 (5 bases). CDR1 LGHNA and CDR2 YNFKEQ come from the germline V gene. V lost 5 bases, J lost 2 bases, and 13 bases lay in between. The CDR3 has 15 amino acids. CDR3 amino acids: CASSFGGEAGNTIYF. In DNA form, the CDR3 reads TGTGCCAGCAGCTTTGGGGGGGAGGCTGGAAACACCATATATTTT.

This chain links TRBV18 with TRBJ2-5; TRBD2 is a possible D gene (6 bases). V was trimmed by 3 bases and J by 5 bases, leaving 13 bases between them. The CDR3 contains 14 residues. From germline, CDR1 is KGHSH and CDR2 LQKENI. In DNA, the CDR3 is TGTGCCAGCTCACCGTCGACTAGTCGCGAGACCCAGTACTTC. It is translated as CASSPSTSRETQYF.

The rearrangement uses TRBV5-8 and TRBJ2-7; 8 bases fit TRBD1. CDR3 length: 15 residues. In germline, CDR1 is SGHTS, CDR2 YDEGEE. The V gene end was trimmed by 2 bases and the J gene end by 6 bases; junction bases not matched to a gene: 10. CDR3 in DNA: TGTGCCAGCAGCTTTTCCTCGGGACAGGCGGGCGAGCAGTACTTC. Translation: CASSFSSGQAGEQYF.

The V and J genes are TRBV15 and TRBJ2-2; D ambiguous. V was shortened by 0 bases and J by 6 bases, with 8 bases between the two germline ends. The CDR3 spans 14 residues. Germline V gene sequence: CDR1 LNHNV, CDR2 YYDKDF (reference sequence). Here the CDR3 reads CATSRDRNSGELFF. CDR3 DNA: TGTGCCACCAGCAGAGATCGTAACTCCGGGGAGCTGTTTTTT.

The V gene is TRBV28, the J gene TRBJ2-7; D is undetermined. The germline V gene has CDR1 MDHEN and CDR2 SYDVKM. V lost 2 bases and J lost 0, with 14 bases in between. This CDR3 is 16 amino acids long. CDR3 coding DNA: TGTGCCAGCAGTTTAACCTCCGCCGCTAGCTCCTACGAGCAGTACTTC. Its protein is CASSLTSAASSYEQYF.

The chain employs TRBV6-4 and TRBJ2-7; no clear D gene. The CDR3 contains 13 residues. Per the germline V gene, CDR1 is MRHNA and CDR2 is SNTAGT. V was trimmed by 6 bases and J by 8 bases, leaving 17 bases between them. The CDR3 region is CASRSLILRKQYF. The DNA for the CDR3 is TGTGCCAGCAGATCACTGATTCTACGAAAGCAGTACTTC.

The rearrangement links TRBV10-3 to TRBJ2-5, with D possibly TRBD1 on 5 matching bases. There are 15 residues in the CDR3. The germline V and J ends were trimmed by 6 bases and 2 bases, with 16 bases remaining between them. Per germline, CDR1 ENHRY and CDR2 SYGVKD. The CDR3 nucleotides read TGTGCCATCAGCCTGTTGTCTCAGGGTCAAGAGACCCAGTACTTC. It encodes CAISLLSQGQETQYF.

The genes are TRBV9 and TRBJ2-3; unclear D gene. The CDR3 has 13 residues. Germline V gene sequence: CDR1 SGDLS, CDR2 YYNGEE. V dropped 4 bases and J dropped 2 bases, with 8 bases sitting between them. CDR3 in DNA: TGTGCCAGCAGCCCTGGGCTCACAGATACGCAGTATTTT. This gives the protein CASSPGLTDTQYF.

This chain uses TRBV7-3 with TRBJ2-6; 8 bases line up with TRBD1. V gave up 2 bases and J gave up 0 bases; unmatched junction bases: 3. The CDR3 is 17 residues long. Germline V gene lookup returns CDR1 SGHTA and CDR2 FQGTGA. Here the CDR3 DNA reads TGTGCCAGCAGCTTACAGGGGGCGGGCTCTGGGGCCAACGTCCTGACTTTC. Protein: CASSLQGAGSGANVLTF.

This rearrangement joins TRBV5-1 to TRBJ1-1; no clear D gene. V lost 4 bases to trimming and J lost 1 base, with 14 bases between them. Germline values: CDR1 SGHRS, CDR2 YFSETQ. The CDR3 is 15 amino acids. CDR3 DNA sequence: TGCGCCAGCAGCGGTAGTGGGCAGACGAACACTGAAGCTTTCTTT. Its protein product is CASSGSGQTNTEAFF.

The gene calls are TRBV7-3 and TRBJ2-1; TRBD2 is a possible D gene (6 bases). V dropped 5 bases and J dropped 0 bases, with 17 bases sitting between them. This CDR3 has 17 amino acids. CDR1 and CDR2 (germline): SGHTA, FQGTGA. This chain's CDR3 is CASSPRAAGSSYNEQFF. The CDR3 DNA is TGTGCCAGCAGCCCGCGGGCAGCCGGGAGCTCCTACAATGAGCAGTTCTTC.

Details on this clone: The junction departs from the called germline gene at one end, perhaps through a read error. V is TRBV15 and J is TRBJ2-7; TRBD1 matches at 7 bases. Germline V gene data show CDR1 as LNHNV and CDR2 as YYDKDF (reference sequence). The CDR3 is made up of 16 amino acids. CDR3 sequence (DNA): TGTGCCACCAGCAGAGATCTGGTGACAGGGTCCTCCGAGCAGTACTTC. This codes for CATSRDLVTGSSEQYF. The full variable domain, with the rest looked up from reference TRBV15 and TRBJ2-7, is DAMVIQNPRYQVTQFGKPVTLSCSQTLNHNVMYWYQQKSSQAPKLLFHYYDKDFNNEADTPDNFQSRRPNTSFCFLDIRSPGLGDTAMYLCATSRDLVTGSSEQYFGPGTRLTVT.